At least ten counts were recorded for the clone carrying this T cell receptor (beta chain). This likely came from a read error, as a far larger clone is one base away. The sample belongs to a study of Graves' ophthalmopathy and Graves' hyperthyroidism. Hyperthyroidism counted as stable given no ophthalmopathy within 18 months of follow-up. Diagnosis was based on clinical symptoms, serum thyroxine, TRAb, thyroid ultrasound and orbital computed tomography. This CDR3 spans 11 amino acids. RNA transcripts yielded amplified TCR beta CDR3 regions. HTBI primers were employed in first-round RT-PCR, then a second-round multiplex PCR followed. TCRdb reprocessed the multiplex PCR reads via MiXCR and lists one record per CDR3 protein. The repertoire includes roughly 610,000 distinct CDR3 sequences, roughly 20% of them detected once, and around 6.9% sits in the top ten.

This TCR was recovered from a woman in her late teens or twenties with stable Graves' hyperthyroidism. Some clones in this sample may be carry-over from other donors' samples. Specimen: peripheral blood. V is TRBV12-3 or TRBV12-4 and J is TRBJ2-7, with D uncertain. DNA for the CDR3: TGTGCCGGCAGTTTGGGTTACGAGCAGTACTTC. Translated, it gives CAGSLGYEQYF.